Below, 13 T cell receptor beta chains from the same sample are listed, as sequenced in a study of CD8+CD57+ T cells in acquired aplastic anemia. Genomic DNA templated the TCR beta VDJ and CDR3 profiling. TCRdb reanalysed the reads using MiXCR and keeps one entry per CDR3 protein. Among 450,000 to 550,000 distinct CDR3 sequences listed, 25% to 40% were seen once. An expansion of CD8+CD57+ cells by flow cytometry had been shown in patients chosen for sequencing. Sequenced material: sorted CD4+, CD8+, or CD8+CD57+ T cells (not recorded which) from PBMCs. The receptor set was obtained from a human donor with aplastic anemia.

This clonotype appeared many times. The rearrangement uses TRBV19 and TRBJ1-5; D remains unclear. Germline lookup yields CDR1 LNHDA and CDR2 SQIVND (reference sequence). The germline V and J ends were trimmed by 4 bases and 7 bases, with 17 bases remaining between them. CDR3 length equals 15 residues. CDR3 nucleotides: TGTGCCAGTAGTACCACCGGCCAATCAAGCCAGCCCCAGCATTTT. This translates into CASSTTGQSSQPQHF.

This clonotype has just a few counts. As the CDR3 is not closed by the conserved phenylalanine or tryptophan, this likely results from a read error. The chain employs TRBV20-1 and TRBJ2-3; tentatively, D is TRBD1 (7 bases). The CDR3 runs 13 residues. Germline lookup yields CDR1 DFQATT and CDR2 SNEGSKA (reference sequence). V shed 5 bases and J shed 3 bases, with 12 bases lying between them. CDR3 bases: TGCAGTGCTTGGACAGGAGGGACAGATACGCAGTATCTT. Translation gives CSAWTGGTDTQYL.

This clonotype was recorded at least ten times. The chain links TRBV20-1 to TRBJ1-5, with 7 bases matching TRBD1. Germline V lookup: CDR1 DFQATT, CDR2 SNEGSKA (reference sequence). The ends lost 3 bases at V and 3 bases at J; junction bases unmatched: 2. The CDR3 is made up of 13 amino acids. Here the CDR3 reads CSARTGFNQPQHF. In DNA, the CDR3 is TGCAGTGCTAGGACAGGGTTCAATCAGCCCCAGCATTTT.

This clonotype was observed many times. The chain recombines TRBV7-3 with TRBJ1-3, with TRBD1 as a possible D gene (6 bases). The V end was cut by 2 bases, the J end by 3 bases, with 11 bases between. Per germline, CDR1 SGHTA and CDR2 FQGTGA. This CDR3 comprises 15 residues. The CDR3 DNA is TGTGCCAGCAGCTTAGACAGGACTAGTGGAAACACCATATATTTT. This codes for CASSLDRTSGNTIYF.

On this clonotype: An end of the junction does not agree with germline; a read error may underlie this. V usage is TRBV7-2 and J usage is TRBJ2-5; 8 bases are a match to TRBD2. There are 14 residues in the CDR3. Germline V lookup: CDR1 SGHTA, CDR2 FQGNSA. The CDR3 region is CASSLQLAAETQYF. The CDR3 DNA sequence: TGCGCCAGCAGCTTGCAACTAGCGGCAGAGACCCAGTACTTC.

Remarks on this clonotype: The CDR3 end shows no conserved phenylalanine or tryptophan, and so a read error is likely. The J gene is TRBJ1-6, the V gene TRBV5-5; maybe TRBD1 (5 bases). The CDR3 runs to 15 residues. Looked up from germline, CDR1 is SGHKS and CDR2 is YYEKEE (reference sequence). V dropped 5 bases and J dropped 11 bases, with 20 bases sitting between them. CDR3 in DNA: TGTGCCAGCAGTCCTCCCGGGCCGGGGGGTCCACCCCTCCACCTT. It specifies CASSPPGPGGPPLHL.

This clonotype was seen only a few times. This may arise from a read error, as a much more abundant clone is one base away. V and J are TRBV14 and TRBJ1-2, with D possibly matching TRBD1 (5 bases). Germline V gene data show CDR1 as SGHDN and CDR2 as FVKESK. Trimming pared 4 bases from V and 7 bases from J, leaving 19 bases between. The CDR3 loop spans 15 amino acids. CDR3 in amino acids: CASSPTGPRDCGYTF. The CDR3 DNA sequence: TGTGCCAGCAGCCCCACCGGACCGAGGGACTGTGGCTACACCTTC.

In this sample, this clonotype turned up a few times. The CDR3 sequence: CSANLAVNSYEQYF. In nucleotides, the CDR3 is TGCAGTGCTAACCTAGCGGTGAACTCCTACGAGCAGTACTTC. The V call is TRBV20-1, the J call TRBJ2-7, with 7 bases aligning to TRBD2. J was trimmed by 0 bases and V by 4 bases; bases with no gene match: 6. This CDR3 comprises 14 residues. Germline V gene sequence: CDR1 DFQATT, CDR2 SNEGSKA (reference sequence).

This clonotype was seen just once. CDR3 nucleotide sequence: TGTGCCAGCACCCGGGAGTTGACAGCACTCAACACCGGGGAGCTGTTTTTT. This sequence encodes CASTRELTALNTGELFF. This sequence joins TRBV12-3 or TRBV12-4 and TRBJ2-2, with D tentatively TRBD2 (6 bases). The CDR3 extends over 17 amino acids. Trimming left V 7 bases short and J 2 bases short, with 20 bases between.

This clonotype was detected many times. This chain links TRBV5-1 with TRBJ2-3; TRBD1 agrees at 7 bases. Per the germline V gene, CDR1 is SGHRS and CDR2 is YFSETQ. The junction had 6 bases not matched to a gene; V was cut back by 4 bases and J by 4 bases. CDR3 length: 14 residues. DNA of the CDR3: TGCGCCAGCAGCCTGACAGGGCTCGCAGATACGCAGTATTTT. Protein product: CASSLTGLADTQYF.

There are a few counts of this clonotype. In DNA, the CDR3 is TGTGCCAGCTCAGAAGGACAGGACTACGAGCAGTACTTC. It codes for CASSEGQDYEQYF. The gene calls are TRBV18 and TRBJ2-7; 7 bases line up with TRBD1. The CDR3 consists of 13 residues. V lost 5 bases, J lost 3 bases, and 4 bases stayed unmatched. Germline V gives CDR1 KGHSH, CDR2 LQKENI.

Many counts were recorded for this clonotype. The chain links TRBV2 to TRBJ1-2, with TRBD1 identical over 8 bases. The CDR3 is 13 residues long. Germline lookup yields CDR1 SNHLY and CDR2 FYNNEI. V shed 2 bases, J shed 7 bases, and the junction held 3 bases outside the gene matches. DNA for the CDR3: TGTGCCAGCAGTGAAAGCCAGGGGGCTGGCTACACCTTC. It specifies CASSESQGAGYTF.

There are a few counts of this clonotype. The chain combines TRBV11-1 with TRBJ2-1, with TRBD1 identical over 8 bases. The CDR3 sequence is 17 residues long. Looked up from germline, CDR1 is SGHAT and CDR2 is FQDESV (reference sequence). With 6 bases clipped from V and 4 bases from J, the junction kept 14 bases outside the gene matches. CDR3 nucleotides: TGTGCCAGCAGTATAGGGACAGGCATCATCCAGTACAATGAGCAGTTCTTC. This sequence encodes CASSIGTGIIQYNEQFF.